This T cell receptor (beta chain) came from a study of blood T cell repertoires in COVID-19. Across the study: Acute and convalescent COVID-19 specimens originated in the United States, Italy and Spain. PBMCs, B-cell-depleted T cells, or T cells were the source of the cDNA or gDNA that made up the material.

This clone was detected only once. In the source study's methods: Researchers report that nucleated cell counts were estimated from reference gene primer amplification. Here immunoSEQ multiplex PCR was the method, and the copy in TCRdb shows in-frame clones only, minus some. Clone size and the V and J calls come from that table; the DNA yielded D and trimming. The sample has 200,000 or so clones, approximately 84% seen once. Trimming at V came to 4 bases and at J to 1 base, leaving 3 bases not matched to a gene. CDR1 and CDR2 from the germline V gene are MNHNS and SASEGT. The CDR3 is 16 amino acids. The sequence derives from a human donor with acute or convalescent COVID-19. The donor label of this sample is uncertain. The chain uses TRBV6-1 and TRBJ2-1; 11 nucleotides align to TRBD2. Sequencing input: peripheral blood. CDR3 coding DNA: TGTGCCAGCAGTGGCATAGCGGGAGGGTCCTACAATGAGCAGTTCTTC. Translating gives CASSGIAGGSYNEQFF.